Listed below are T cell receptor beta chains from one sample, sequenced in a study of T cell repertoires in cytomegalovirus infection. TCRdb ran MiXCR on the reads and lists one entry per CDR3 protein. The sample lists under 150,000 distinct CDR3 sequences, 8% to 9% occurring once. The sequenced material came from PBMCs. These receptor sequences come from a human donor in good health (CMV status not recorded). Some clones in this sample may be carry-over from other donors' samples. Each CDR3 is given without its conserved first and last residue. Each record gives: J gene, V gene, CDR3 protein.

>TRBJ1-1|TRBV6-6
ASSWDGYTEAF
>TRBJ2-5|TRBV5-4
ASSPGLAGSQETQY
>TRBJ1-1|TRBV7-6
AAPWNTEAF
>TRBJ1-3|TRBV6-8
ASSYSGVGNTIY
>TRBJ2-3|TRBV2
ASSDRALTQY
>TRBJ1-5|TRBV2
ASSDALRGNQPQH
>TRBJ2-7|TRBV10-3
AISGGTGNYEQY
>TRBJ1-2|TRBV20-1
SVHPGTSYGYT
>TRBJ2-5|TRBV20-1
SAKKSRGVQETQY
>TRBJ2-2|TRBV7-2
ASSLVIRGGELF
>TRBJ2-7|TRBV30
AWETGSSYEQY
>TRBJ1-2|TRBV7-8
ASSLRQGQGYGYT
>TRBJ2-7|TRBV20-1
SAPPLGQGAYEQY
>TRBJ1-4|TRBV19
ATKVTGTNEKLF
>TRBJ2-1|TRBV19
ASSGTGGFFHNEQF
>TRBJ1-5|TRBV29-1
SVGQGSQPQH
>TRBJ1-4|TRBV14
ASSQDRADYFATNEKLF
>TRBJ1-2|TRBV20-1
SAVRQGVGYT
>TRBJ1-1|TRBV20-1
SAIDRGRGEAF
>TRBJ2-7|TRBV7-9
ASSPSRGGSSYEQY
>TRBJ2-2|TRBV19
ASSGYANTGELF
>TRBJ2-3|TRBV7-6
ASSLDGGADTQY
>TRBJ1-3|TRBV7-8
ASSQNRGTSGNTIY
>TRBJ2-3|TRBV5-1
ASSTNVGLPDTQY
>TRBJ1-2|TRBV12-3/TRBV12-4
ASSFLQYGYT
>TRBJ1-5|TRBV28
ASVPGRRRQPQH
>TRBJ2-6|TRBV27
ASRDGNVLT